The present T cell receptor (beta chain) was sequenced within a study of OX40 agonist ivuxolimab in advanced cancers. The study's findings and limits: Dose levels from 0.1 to 3.0 mg/kg saw CD4+ and CD8+ blood T cells expand clonally by week 6.

Sequencing was performed with immunoSEQ multiplex PCR; in TCRdb, only in-frame clones are kept and a portion is missing. The table includes 15,000 to 20,000 clones, 70% to 90% detected once. Germline-derived CDR1 and CDR2 are MGHRA and YSYEKL. This CDR3 spans 15 amino acids. V was clipped by 0 bases and J by 4 bases, with 13 bases between them. Concerning this clone itself: The antigen is undetermined.

V gene TRBV4-1 combines with J gene TRBJ2-7; tentatively, D is TRBD1 (5 bases). The source material was CD4+ or CD8+ T cells sorted from blood, sampled in a trial of the OX40 agonist ivuxolimab. The receptor comes from an adult with an advanced solid tumor such as melanoma, head and neck, liver or kidney cancer. CDR3 DNA sequence: TGCGCCAGCAGCCAAGAGGAGTTCGACAGATACGAGCAGTACTTC. Amino acids: CASSQEEFDRYEQYF.